Presented here are 8 T cell receptor beta chains from one specimen sequenced in a study of T-cell memory formation after mild COVID-19. TCRdb processed the 5' RACE reads anew with MiXCR; each CDR3 protein has one entry. The table has 450,000 or so distinct CDR3 sequences, 25% seen once. Sequenced material: PBMCs or a T cell subset sorted from them (not recorded which). The receptor source for this set is an adult woman who had mild COVID-19 (a few samples of this study predate the infection). Cell type and time point are not known.

The rearrangement uses TRBV7-8 and TRBJ1-1; D not certain. Germline CDR1 and CDR2: SGHVS and FQNEAQ. Trimming took off 3 bases at V and 1 base at J, with 12 bases between the two ends. This CDR3 has 15 amino acids. This chain's CDR3 is CASSFESRGNTEAFF. The CDR3 nucleotides are TGTGCCAGCAGCTTCGAAAGCCGGGGGAACACTGAAGCTTTCTTT.

The J gene is TRBJ2-2, the V gene TRBV5-5, with TRBD1 matching 9 bases. This CDR3 comprises 17 residues. The J segment lost 0 bases and the V segment lost 1 base, leaving 4 bases of the junction unmatched. CDR1 is SGHKS, CDR2 YYEKEE, per germline (reference sequence). CDR3 protein: CASSLSWDRANTGELFF. The CDR3 DNA follows: TGTGCCAGCAGCTTGTCGTGGGACAGGGCGAACACCGGGGAGCTGTTTTTT.

The V and J genes are TRBV4-1 and TRBJ1-1, with D possibly matching TRBD1 (5 bases). Trimming shortened V by 7 bases and J by 0 bases, and 9 bases separated the two germline ends. Germline V gene sequence: CDR1 MGHRA, CDR2 YSYEKL. The CDR3 is 13 amino acids. CDR3 DNA sequence: TGCGCCAGCATGGACACCGTGAACACTGAAGCTTTCTTT. It is translated as CASMDTVNTEAFF.

This chain uses TRBV6-6 with TRBJ2-3; D is undetermined. V was trimmed by 0 bases and J by 1 base, leaving 14 bases between them. The CDR3 totals 17 residues. Germline CDR1 is MNHNY and CDR2 is SVGAGI (reference sequence). CDR3 bases: TGTGCCAGCAGTTACTCGATTCGCCTTTCGGGCACAGATACGCAGTATTTT. Translation gives CASSYSIRLSGTDTQYF.

The chain recombines TRBV24-1 with TRBJ2-3; 12 positions match TRBD2. From germline, CDR1 is KGHDR and CDR2 SFDVKD. With 3 bases clipped from V and 4 bases from J, the junction kept 7 bases outside the gene matches. The CDR3 has 17 residues. CDR3 loop: CATSDQNLAGGADTQYF. The CDR3 DNA reads as TGTGCCACCAGTGATCAGAACCTAGCGGGGGGGGCAGATACGCAGTATTTT.

The CDR3 DNA follows: TGTGCCAGCACCCTTGGGGTGACTAGCGGGAGAGAAGAGACCCAGTACTTC. Translated: CASTLGVTSGREETQYF. The chain combines TRBV11-3 with TRBJ2-5; TRBD2 matches 12 bases. Germline values: CDR1 SGHNT, CDR2 YENEEA. V lost 7 bases to trimming and J lost 3 bases; unmatched junction nucleotides: 12. This CDR3 has 17 residues.

The chain employs TRBV7-3 and TRBJ1-1; D unclear. The V gene lost 5 bases and the J gene lost 1 base, with 20 bases spanning the gap. This CDR3 spans 17 amino acids. The germline V gene encodes CDR1 SGHTA and CDR2 FQGTGA. In DNA form, the CDR3 reads TGTGCCAGCAGCCATACGGTTGGCCCGGGAGCGAACACTGAAGCTTTCTTT. Translated: CASSHTVGPGANTEAFF.

This clonotype was seen at least ten times. The genes are TRBV20-1 and TRBJ2-2; D perhaps matches TRBD1 (5 bases). Trimming pared 3 bases from V and 7 bases from J, leaving 12 bases between. The CDR3 is made up of 13 amino acids. Germline CDR1 reads DFQATT; CDR2 reads SNEGSKA (reference sequence). Written as DNA, the CDR3 is TGCAGTGCTAGTTCCCAGGGTAACGGGGAGCTGTTTTTT. Translated, it gives CSASSQGNGELFF.